Following are 10 T cell receptor beta chains from one sample sequenced in a study of HIV-infected children after antiretroviral therapy interruption. The TCR library was built from RNA with a 3' RACE protocol and unique molecular identifiers. TCRdb re-derived calls from the 3' RACE reads in MiXCR, one entry per CDR3 protein. The sample holds about 46,000 distinct CDR3 sequences, 4.3% seen once. Described treatment: PENTA 11 planned treatment interruption arm or continuous ART arm. This specimen was CD45RA+ CD4+ T cells from PBMCs, pooled from several time points, taken from a donor given antiretroviral therapy, either interrupted or continuous. Subset described: naive CD4+ CD45RA+ CD45RO- T cells. The receptors here all came from a pool of human donors with HIV.

This clonotype is termed medium-sized. The chain has TRBV7-8 and TRBJ1-2; tentatively, D is TRBD1 (6 bases). Germline values: CDR1 SGHVS, CDR2 FQNEAQ. V was shortened by 1 base and J by 2 bases, with 17 bases between the two germline ends. The CDR3 totals 17 residues. CDR3 residues: CASSLERVGTINYGYTF. Here the CDR3 DNA reads TGTGCCAGCAGCTTAGAGAGGGTCGGGACAATCAACTATGGCTACACCTTC.

The rearrangement uses TRBV12-3 or TRBV12-4 and TRBJ1-1; 7 positions agree with TRBD1. J lost 1 base, V lost 3 bases, and 8 bases had no gene match. CDR3 length: 16 amino acids. The CDR3 loop reads CASSFGRGLGNTEAFF. The CDR3 DNA reads TGTGCCAGCAGTTTTGGCAGGGGGTTAGGGAACACTGAAGCTTTCTTT.

This clonotype has ten or more counts. The chain has TRBV5-4 and TRBJ2-3; the D call may be TRBD1 or TRBD2 (6 bases each). This CDR3 comprises 15 residues. V was clipped by 5 bases and J by 4 bases, with 17 bases between them. The V gene's germline CDR1 is SGHNT and CDR2 YYREEE (reference sequence). The CDR3, as DNA: TGTGCCAGCAGTAGAGTGGGGGGCGGGGCAGATACGCAGTATTTT. Its protein is CASSRVGGGADTQYF.

This clonotype has a handful of counts. V gene TRBV2 combines with J gene TRBJ1-1; unclear D gene. Germline loops: CDR1 SNHLY, CDR2 FYNNEI. Deletions cut 2 bases from V and 5 bases from J, with 12 bases between. This CDR3 is 14 amino acids long. DNA for the CDR3: TGTGCCAGCAGTGAAATAGGGTCCGGGACTGAAGCTTTCTTT. Translating gives CASSEIGSGTEAFF.

This clonotype was counted many times. The genes are TRBV12-3 or TRBV12-4 and TRBJ2-6; D gene unclear. V lost 0 bases and J lost 0, with 6 bases in between. There are 16 residues in the CDR3. The CDR3: CASSLARSSGANVLTF. CDR3 sequence (DNA): TGTGCCAGCAGTTTAGCGCGCAGCTCTGGGGCCAACGTCCTGACTTTC.

CDR3 nucleotides: TGTGCCAGCAGGATGATCACATCCTACAATGAGCAGTTCTTC. It translates to CASRMITSYNEQFF. This sequence joins TRBV2 and TRBJ2-1, with D unresolved. V was trimmed by 6 bases and J by 1 base, leaving 10 bases between them. Germline V CDR1 and CDR2: SNHLY, FYNNEI. This CDR3 region has 14 residues.

This clonotype was seen ten or more times. The chain has TRBV7-9 and TRBJ1-1; possibly TRBD1 for D (5 bases). V gave up 3 bases and J gave up 3 bases, with 11 bases separating them. Germline V lookup: CDR1 SEHNR, CDR2 FQNEAQ (reference sequence). The CDR3 covers 14 residues. CDR3 coding DNA: TGTGCCAGCAGCTTCAGGCGGGGCGACACTGAAGCTTTCTTT. Translated, it gives CASSFRRGDTEAFF.

V gene TRBV27 combines with J gene TRBJ1-1; 10 positions agree with TRBD1. Germline CDR1 MNHEY, CDR2 SMNVEV (reference sequence). V lost 3 bases to trimming and J lost 5 bases; unmatched junction nucleotides: 6. The CDR3 runs 15 residues. CDR3 sequence reads: CASSLSDRGWTEAFF. The CDR3 DNA follows: TGTGCCAGCAGTTTGTCGGACAGGGGGTGGACTGAAGCTTTCTTT.

This clonotype was observed at least ten times. V is TRBV4-2 and J is TRBJ2-1, with 8 bases identical to TRBD2. This CDR3 has 15 residues. Germline V CDR1 and CDR2: LGHNA, YNFKEQ. V was pared by 1 base and J by 7 bases, with 6 bases of the junction left unmatched. In DNA form, the CDR3 reads TGTGCCAGCAGCCAAGGGGGGACTAGGGGGAATGAGCAGTTCTTC. It encodes CASSQGGTRGNEQFF.

This clonotype was seen many times. J is TRBJ2-3 and V is TRBV20-1; TRBD2 matches at 13 bases. In germline, CDR1 is DFQATT, CDR2 SNEGSKA (reference sequence). The CDR3 extends over 19 amino acids. V was clipped by 3 bases and J by 3 bases; unmatched bases: 15. The CDR3 region has the DNA TGCAGTGCTAGGCCCTATACTAGCGGGGGGGCAGGTATGACAGATACGCAGTATTTT. This encodes CSARPYTSGGAGMTDTQYF.